The present entry profiles one T cell receptor beta chain with its context. Its antigen remains unknown. In germline, CDR1 is SGHRS, CDR2 YFSETQ. The CDR3 totals 18 residues. With 5 bases removed from V and 1 base from J, the gap between germline ends came to 19 bases. TCRdb keeps only in-frame clones here, not all; method: immunoSEQ multiplex PCR. The repertoire holds around 10,000 clones, about four fifths seen once, with 68% in the top ten. This record comes from a study of STAT5B mutations in CD4+ large granular lymphocyte leukemia. Study-level points and caveats: Only 5 or 6 CD4-sorted patient samples were compared with healthy controls for clonality.

Bead-separated CD4+, CD4+CD8+, CD57+ or CD56+ fractions, or PBMC, were used. Sequencing used PBMCs. The sequence came from a man in his 60s with CD4+ T-cell large granular lymphocyte leukemia. This rearrangement joins TRBV5-1 to TRBJ2-6, with D perhaps matching TRBD1 (6 bases). In DNA, the CDR3 is TGCGCCAGCAGTCGAGACACGGACAGACCGTCTGGGGCCAACGTCCTGACTTTC. It is translated as CASSRDTDRPSGANVLTF.